What follows is one TCR beta chain and its context. Its target antigen remains unknown. It has no much larger one-base neighbor in the sample; base qualities were not kept. The data were obtained in a study of graft-versus-host responses after intestinal transplantation (dated by TCRdb to about 2021). Looking at the study overall: The transplants that recipients received were multivisceral, liver-intestinal, or isolated intestinal. Instead of going to the commercial service, samples from a few later patients were sequenced in-house on an Illumina MiSeq and processed with MiXCR. Every recipient was given anti-thymocyte globulin induction, followed by about three years of maintenance tacrolimus and steroids. Donor T cell macrochimerism was defined as a peak of at least 4% donor T cells among recipient peripheral blood mononuclear cells. After intestinal transplantation, graft-versus-host and host-versus-graft alloreactive T cell clones were followed in the graft, circulation and bone marrow using bulk TCR-beta CDR3 sequencing. Of the 20 to 25 intestinal transplant recipients enrolled in the cohort, one of whom was a retransplant, a few patients without pretransplant specimens were excluded. Alloreactive clones were identified by sequencing pre-transplant mixed lymphocyte reaction products and comparing these products with unstimulated pre-transplant donor and recipient T cells.

Preparation of the library involved the immunoSEQ multiplex PCR assay. For most patients, genomic DNA was isolated using the Qiagen DNeasy Blood and Tissue Kit and was shipped frozen to Adaptive Biotechnologies for TCR sequencing. High-throughput TCR-beta CDR3 sequencing of genomic DNA from most patients was performed by Adaptive Biotechnologies. On the study's bioinformatics: TCR sequencing data for roughly 17 patients were retrieved from Adaptive's ImmunoSEQ software; three other patients were processed with MiXCR and VDJtools. To correct CD4 versus CD8 sorting errors, any sequence found in both subsets at a frequency ratio below 5:1 was removed. CDR3 nucleotide sequences shared by donor and recipient were removed because the origin of these sequences could not be assigned. To count as alloreactive, a clone needed at least 2-fold expansion over unstimulated cells and a minimum CFSE-low frequency of 0.002% (template counts) or 0.001% (read counts). Mappable clones were those detected in sequenced pre-transplant spleen, lymph node, or MLR CFSE-low populations of the donor or recipient. Cumulative frequency of alloreactive clones was calculated as a percentage of all sequences weighted by copy number. TCRdb retrieved this table from immuneACCESS and kept in-frame rearrangements only. Not all clones are present; in checked studies, unresolved V genes account for under half, and no reason is known for the remainder. D and trimming were read from the DNA, whereas the V and J calls and clone size are those reported in that table. The sample contains 90,000 to 130,000 clones, roughly 93% of them found a single time. Jointly, the top ten make up 0.4% to 0.55% of the sample.

Inclusive of the bounding cysteine and phenylalanine, the CDR3 is 16 residues long. Just CDR3 DNA is preserved here, 48 bases in frame from base 1. The germline V gene sets CDR1 to SGDLS and CDR2 to YYNGEE. V was cut back by 3 bases and J by 3 bases, leaving a gap of 17 bases between them. The sample's time point label, in plain terms: cells obtained before transplantation from donor or recipient. CD3+CD4+ and CD3+CD8+ populations were FACS-sorted from unstimulated pre-transplant donor and recipient cells taken from spleen or lymph nodes. Results and caveats for the whole study, not just this receptor: In the allografts of patients with donor T cell macrochimerism, GvH to HvG T cell clonal ratios were high. Early after transplant, peak levels of circulating GvH clones were found to be associated with declines in HvG clones. Conclusions were limited by the relatively low number and heterogeneity of intestinal transplant patients. GvH clones turned up in recipient bone marrow, with some appearing earlier in ileal mucosa or blood, a pattern consistent with an intestinal mucosal origin.

The receptor's source is a human donor who received an intestinal transplant. The specimen comprised unstimulated CD8+ T cells sorted from spleen or lymph node cells, sampled before intestinal transplant. This receptor chain uses TRBV9 and TRBJ2-3; a weak D assignment points to TRBD2 (6 bases agree). The bases read TGTGCCAGCAGCGGCGCGGGAACAGTGTTAACAGATACGCAGTATTTT. It translates to CASSGAGTVLTDTQYF. Full variable domain (CDR3 extended with the reference TRBV9 and TRBJ2-3 proteins): DSGVTQTPKHLITATGQRVTLRCSPRSGDLSVYWYQQSLDQGLQFLIQYYNGEERAKGNILERFSAQQFPDLHSELNLSSLELGDSALYFCASSGAGTVLTDTQYFGPGTRLTVL.